This T cell receptor beta chain was sequenced in a study of control samples from healthy donors and cancer patients. Germline V gene lookup returns CDR1 SGDLS and CDR2 YYNGEE. Trimming removed 4 bases from V and 5 bases from J; junction bases left unmatched: 5. The CDR3 extends over 14 amino acids. Clones were read by immunoSEQ multiplex PCR, and TCRdb kept only the in-frame ones, dropping some. This sample has roughly 88,000 clones, with approximately 95% found just once. This receptor was identified in a man aged 18 to 30 in good health. Sequencing was done on a sample of blood. The chain joins TRBV9 to TRBJ1-2; 10 bases are a match to TRBD1. As DNA, the CDR3 is TGTGCCAGCAGCCCGACAGGGGGCAGATATGGCTACACCTTC. Its protein product is CASSPTGGRYGYTF.